The T cell receptor (beta chain) under discussion was sequenced for a study of response to subunit inactivated influenza vaccine. From germline, CDR1 is SQVTM and CDR2 ANQGSEA. The V and J ends lost 8 bases and 6 bases respectively, with 16 bases between them. The CDR3 has 13 residues. MiXCR was run by TCRdb on the RT-PCR reads, yielding one entry per CDR3 protein. In the table there are 750,000 to 850,000 distinct CDR3 sequences, about a fifth of which are singletons. This TCR was sampled from a man aged 50 or older who received an inactivated influenza vaccine. The chain joins TRBV29-1 to TRBJ2-2; no clear D. The sequencing used PBMCs from blood, collected about 5 days after vaccination. The CDR3 coding sequence is TGCAGCACCCTAGGACCTACTGCCGGGGAGCTGTTTTTT. Translation gives CSTLGPTAGELFF.